Below, 18 T cell receptor beta chains from the same sample are listed, as sequenced in a study of a mutant IDH1 vaccine in newly diagnosed glioma. TCRdb's copy holds only in-frame clones and misses some; the assay was immunoSEQ multiplex PCR. The sample includes approximately 41,000 clones, approximately 90% seen only once; the top ten take over 3.5%. Time point of the sample: week 23, last vaccination. One vaccine dose held 300 ug of mutant IDH1 20-mer peptide and came with topical imiquimod. These receptors have no known antigen. The source material was PBMCs, sampled from a glioma patient whose treatment included an IDH1 peptide vaccine. The receptors originated from a man aged 45-65 years with glioma.

This rearrangement joins TRBV6-1 to TRBJ1-5; unclear D gene. The V end was cut by 7 bases, the J end by 9 bases, with 19 bases between. Germline CDR1 and CDR2: MNHNS and SASEGT. This CDR3 is built from 14 residues. For the CDR3, the DNA is TGTGCCAGCAAAGGCGGGGAAAGCGAAAGGCCCCAGCATTTT. As protein: CASKGGESERPQHF.

The sample holds a few counts of this clone. The chain uses TRBV5-1 and TRBJ2-7; D possibly corresponds to TRBD2 (5 bases). In germline, CDR1 is SGHRS, CDR2 YFSETQ. The CDR3 consists of 15 residues. Trimming removed 0 bases from V and 5 bases from J, with 15 bases in between. The CDR3 DNA reads as TGCGCCAGCAGCTTGGCCTCTGGGCTAGCCCACGAGCAGTACTTC. Amino acid sequence: CASSLASGLAHEQYF.

J is TRBJ1-6 and V is TRBV4-3, with 8 bases aligning to TRBD1. Germline CDR1 reads LGHNA; CDR2 reads YSLEER. This CDR3 region has 15 residues. V shed 0 bases, J shed 13 bases, and the junction held 8 bases outside the gene matches. CDR3 coding DNA: TGCGCCAGCAGCCAAGATCCGGACAGGGCACTCCCCCTCCACTTT. This gives the protein CASSQDPDRALPLHF.

The J gene is TRBJ2-5, the V gene TRBV20-1; tentatively, D is TRBD2 (6 bases). The CDR3 sequence is 11 residues long. Germline V gives CDR1 DFQATT, CDR2 SNEGSKA (reference sequence). V gave up 3 bases and J gave up 5 bases, with 7 bases separating them. CDR3 DNA: TGCAGTGCTAGCGCGGGGGAGACCCAGTACTTC. Amino acid sequence: CSASAGETQYF.

The chain recombines TRBV7-2 with TRBJ2-7; no firm D call. The CDR3 has 14 amino acids. The germline CDR1 and CDR2 sequences are SGHTA and FQGNSA. V gave up 5 bases and J gave up 4 bases, with 15 bases separating them. CDR3 in DNA: TGTGCCAGCAGCCCACGCGGTATAGGTTACGAGCAGTACTTC. Amino acids: CASSPRGIGYEQYF.

This chain links TRBV14 with TRBJ2-4; 9 bases match TRBD2. The CDR3 length is 19 residues. Germline loops: CDR1 SGHDN, CDR2 FVKESK. Trimming took 4 bases from V and 3 from J; bases not matched to a gene: 16. CDR3 loop: CASSPVQWGLAGVKNIQYF. CDR3 DNA sequence: TGTGCCAGCAGCCCCGTTCAGTGGGGGTTAGCGGGAGTCAAAAACATTCAGTACTTC.

The V and J genes are TRBV27 and TRBJ2-1, with 13 bases identical to TRBD2. Germline V gene sequence: CDR1 MNHEY, CDR2 SMNVEV (reference sequence). The CDR3 is 17 amino acids. J was trimmed by 4 bases and V by 6 bases; bases with no gene match: 9. The CDR3 loop is CASSPTGTSGDYNEQFF. The CDR3, as DNA: TGTGCCAGCAGCCCTACCGGGACTAGCGGGGATTACAATGAGCAGTTCTTC.

The chain recombines TRBV5-4 with TRBJ1-2, with 7 bases matching TRBD1. The CDR3 contains 16 residues. Trimming at V came to 0 bases and at J to 7 bases, leaving 12 bases not matched to a gene. The germline V gene has CDR1 SGHNT and CDR2 YYREEE (reference sequence). CDR3 DNA sequence: TGTGCCAGCAGCTTGGCGGAGGGGGCAATGAGCCTTGGCTACACCTTC. Protein sequence: CASSLAEGAMSLGYTF. The full variable domain, in which reference TRBV5-4 and TRBJ1-2 provide the parts outside the CDR3, is ETGVTQSPTHLIKTRGQQVTLRCSSQSGHNTVSWYQQALGQGPQFIFQYYREEENGRGNFPPRFSGLQFPNYSSELNVNALELDDSALYLCASSLAEGAMSLGYTFGSGTRLTVV.

The chain recombines TRBV4-1 with TRBJ1-1; D remains ambiguous. The V end was cut by 1 base, the J end by 0 bases, with 9 bases between. Germline assignment: CDR1 MGHRA and CDR2 YSYEKL. This CDR3 spans 15 amino acids. CDR3 in amino acids: CASSQAGTLNTEAFF. In DNA, the CDR3 is TGCGCCAGCAGCCAAGCCGGCACATTGAACACTGAAGCTTTCTTT.

V is TRBV29-1 and J is TRBJ2-1; the D is unclear. V was clipped by 4 bases and J by 3 bases, with 13 bases between them. Germline CDR1 and CDR2: SQVTM and ANQGSEA. The CDR3 has 14 residues. DNA for the CDR3: TGCAGCGTTGCAGGCGGTCCCTTCTACAATGAGCAGTTCTTC. Its translation is CSVAGGPFYNEQFF.

In this sample, this clone turned up once. As DNA, the CDR3 is TGTGCCAGCAGCTTAACCCCGGGAATGAACACTGAAGCTTTCTTT. This gives the protein CASSLTPGMNTEAFF. The chain links TRBV7-3 to TRBJ1-1; D unclear. Germline V gene data show CDR1 as SGHTA and CDR2 as FQGTGA. V dropped 0 bases and J dropped 0 bases, with 8 bases sitting between them. The CDR3 consists of 15 residues.

The chain employs TRBV5-4 and TRBJ2-1; 11 bases line up with TRBD2. V was clipped by 2 bases and J by 4 bases; unmatched bases: 5. Germline V gives CDR1 SGHNT, CDR2 YYREEE (reference sequence). The CDR3 totals 16 residues. CDR3 in DNA: TGTGCCAGCAGCTTTGGTGGGACTAGCGGATACAATGAGCAGTTCTTC. This gives the protein CASSFGGTSGYNEQFF.

The rearrangement uses TRBV7-9 and TRBJ2-2; the D is unclear. With 1 base removed from V and 5 bases from J, the gap between germline ends came to 5 bases. Looked up from germline, CDR1 is SEHNR and CDR2 is FQNEAQ (reference sequence). This CDR3 comprises 13 residues. CDR3 nucleotide sequence: TGTGCCAGCAGCTTAGTGGAGACCGGGGAGCTGTTTTTT. It encodes CASSLVETGELFF.

The gene calls are TRBV4-2 and TRBJ1-2, with D uncertain. The CDR3 runs 14 residues. The ends were cut back, 0 bases at V and 8 bases at J, with 13 bases in the middle. CDR1 and CDR2 from the germline V gene are LGHNA and YNFKEQ. Written as DNA, the CDR3 is TGTGCCAGCAGCCAAGATTCTACAGTTTGGGGCTACACCTTC. This sequence encodes CASSQDSTVWGYTF.

J is TRBJ1-1 and V is TRBV6-1, with 7 bases matching TRBD1. The CDR3 spans 16 residues. J lost 4 bases, V lost 4 bases, and 12 bases had no gene match. Germline assignment: CDR1 MNHNS and CDR2 SASEGT. The chain's CDR3 is CASSVGTRTGRTEAFF. DNA for the CDR3: TGTGCCAGCAGTGTAGGGACTCGGACAGGCCGCACTGAAGCTTTCTTT.

The chain uses TRBV18 and TRBJ1-2; D not resolved. Germline CDR1 is KGHSH and CDR2 is LQKENI. Trimming pared 5 bases from V and 1 base from J, leaving 5 bases between. This CDR3 has 12 amino acids. CDR3 sequence: CASSAGNYGYTF. In DNA, the CDR3 is TGTGCCAGCTCAGCCGGTAACTATGGCTACACCTTC.

The gene calls are TRBV30 and TRBJ2-7; TRBD2 matches 11 bases. This CDR3 contains 14 residues. Germline V lookup: CDR1 GTSNPN, CDR2 SVGIG (reference sequence). V lost 4 bases, J lost 8 bases, and 10 bases stayed unmatched. The DNA of the CDR3 is TGTGCCTGGAAAGGGGGACTAGCGGCCGGGCAGCAGTACTTC. Translating gives CAWKGGLAAGQQYF.

This clone was seen only once. The genes are TRBV28 and TRBJ1-5; D unclear. The germline gives CDR1 MDHEN, CDR2 SYDVKM. There are 15 residues in the CDR3. Trimming stripped 2 bases from V and 3 bases from J, with 11 bases between. CDR3 nucleotides: TGTGCCAGCAGTTTAAGGTCACCCCTCAATCAGCCCCAGCATTTT. This gives the protein CASSLRSPLNQPQHF.